These T cell receptor beta chains were read from a single sample in a study of CXCR3-negative and CXCR3-positive naive CD8 T cells. TCRdb reprocessed the 5' RACE reads; each CDR3 protein has one entry and no DNA is given. This repertoire comprises more than 50,000 distinct CDR3 sequences; its ten largest clones make up 1.5%. Sequenced material: naive CXCR3- CD8+ T cells from blood. Receptor source: a human donor in good health. Some clones in this sample may be carry-over from other donors' samples. Both conserved end residues are part of each CDR3.

V: TRBV5-4
J: TRBJ2-1
CDR3: CASSATSGRRNEQFF

V: TRBV12-3/TRBV12-4
J: TRBJ2-5
CDR3: CAGSSTRSDFQETQYF